Shown below are 4 T cell receptor beta chains from a single sample sequenced in a study of identifying expanded T cells in peripheral blood. Clones were read by immunoSEQ multiplex PCR, and TCRdb kept only the in-frame ones, dropping some. The repertoire consists of around 100,000 clones, with roughly 88% occurring once and the leading ten covering roughly 6%. The specimen was blood. These receptors were collected from a person aged 18 to 70 in good health.

The chain employs TRBV21-1 and TRBJ2-3; the DNA was not used to check the table's D call, TRBD2. TRBV21-1 is labeled a pseudogene. CDR3 length: 19 amino acids. The CDR3 loop is CASGGSSGTSGGARDTQYF. CDR3 nucleotides: TGTGCCAGCGGCGGGAGTTCCGGGACTAGCGGGGGGGCGAGAGATACGCAGTATTTT.

The rearrangement uses TRBV7-9 and TRBJ2-5, with TRBD2 matching over 7 bases. CDR1 and CDR2 from the germline V gene are SEHNR and FQNEAQ (reference sequence). This CDR3 is built from 16 residues. J lost 2 bases, V lost 7 bases, and 13 bases had no gene match. CDR3 protein: CASKPTWEGKQETQYF. The CDR3 DNA reads TGTGCCAGCAAACCTACGTGGGAGGGGAAACAAGAGACCCAGTACTTC.

The rearrangement links TRBV6-1 to TRBJ1-6; 7 bases align to TRBD1. Germline V gene data show CDR1 as MNHNS and CDR2 as SASEGT. CDR3 size: 15 residues. V gave up 3 bases and J gave up 6 bases; unmatched junction bases: 5. This chain's CDR3 is CASSDRGSGNSPLHF. In nucleotides, the CDR3 is TGTGCCAGCAGTGACAGGGGGTCGGGTAATTCACCCCTCCACTTT.

The chain carries TRBV14 and TRBJ1-1; D is unclear. Germline CDR1 and CDR2: SGHDN and FVKESK. This CDR3 region has 17 residues. V was shortened by 0 bases and J by 0 bases, with 14 bases between the two germline ends. CDR3 nucleotides: TGTGCCAGCAGCCAAGATTTCTCAAGGCGGATGAACACTGAAGCTTTCTTT. This translates into CASSQDFSRRMNTEAFF. The full variable domain, with the rest looked up from reference TRBV14 and TRBJ1-1, is EAGVTQFPSHSVIEKGQTVTLRCDPISGHDNLYWYRRVMGKEIKFLLHFVKESKQDESGMPNNRFLAERTGGTYSTLKVQPAELEDSGVYFCASSQDFSRRMNTEAFFGQGTRLTVV.